Shown below are 10 T cell receptor beta chains from a single sample sequenced in a study of cytomegalovirus exposure and HLA in healthy donors. Data came from immunoSEQ multiplex PCR; TCRdb stores just in-frame clones and leaves some out. Of some 170,000 clones detected, roughly 89% appear once; the ten largest clones hold under 4.5%. The sequencing sample was made of PBMCs. The receptor source for this set is a young man in good health and CMV-seropositive.

The chain couples TRBV6-1 to TRBJ2-7; D remains unclear. The germline CDR1 and CDR2 sequences are MNHNS and SASEGT. The CDR3 runs to 12 residues. V dropped 2 bases and J dropped 9 bases, with 11 bases sitting between them. This CDR3 reads CASSEPTWAQYF. The CDR3 bases are TGTGCCAGCAGTGAACCCACCTGGGCGCAGTACTTC.

The chain combines TRBV18 with TRBJ1-1, with 7 nucleotides matching TRBD1. From germline, CDR1 is KGHSH and CDR2 LQKENI. Losses at the gene ends were 3 bases for V and 7 bases for J; bases not matched to a gene: 8. The CDR3 extends over 14 amino acids. The CDR3 here is CASSPKTGTDEAFF. CDR3 coding DNA: TGTGCCAGCTCACCGAAGACAGGGACGGATGAAGCTTTCTTT. Complete variable domain (other parts from reference TRBV18 and TRBJ1-1): NAGVMQNPRHLVRRRGQEARLRCSPMKGHSHVYWYRQLPEEGLKFMVYLQKENIIDESGMPKERFSAEFPKEGPSILRIQQVVRGDSAAYFCASSPKTGTDEAFFGQGTRLTVV.

CDR3 in amino acids: CASSLREKGSDTQYF. DNA of the CDR3: TGTGCCAGCAGTTTACGGGAGAAAGGGTCAGATACGCAGTATTTT. The rearrangement joins TRBV27 to TRBJ2-3; TRBD2 is a possible D gene (6 bases). The CDR3 is 15 amino acids. Per the germline V gene, CDR1 is MNHEY and CDR2 is SMNVEV (reference sequence). Trimming pared 2 bases from V and 4 bases from J, leaving 13 bases between.

The J gene is TRBJ2-5, the V gene TRBV19, with 14 bases matching TRBD2. From germline, CDR1 is LNHDA and CDR2 SQIVND (reference sequence). This CDR3 region has 16 residues. The ends lost 4 bases at V and 5 bases at J; junction bases unmatched: 6. In DNA form, the CDR3 reads TGTGCCAGTAGTACATCCGGGACTAGCGGGAGTGAGACCCAGTACTTC. It is translated as CASSTSGTSGSETQYF.

V gene TRBV5-5 combines with J gene TRBJ2-1; 7 bases map to TRBD2. There are 15 residues in the CDR3. Per the germline V gene, CDR1 is SGHKS and CDR2 is YYEKEE (reference sequence). Trimming removed 4 bases from V and 4 bases from J; junction bases left unmatched: 8. CDR3 sequence reads: CASSTSGNPYNEQFF. DNA of the CDR3: TGTGCCAGCAGCACGAGCGGGAACCCATACAATGAGCAGTTCTTC.

The rearrangement links TRBV5-1 to TRBJ2-2; possible D gene TRBD2, 6 bases. CDR3 length: 16 amino acids. CDR1 and CDR2 (germline): SGHRS, YFSETQ. The V end lost 4 bases, the J end lost 2 bases, and 15 bases lay between the germline ends. The CDR3 sequence: CASSTNRDFNTGELFF. In nucleotides, the CDR3 is TGCGCCAGCAGCACGAACCGGGACTTCAACACCGGGGAGCTGTTTTTT.

The V and J genes are TRBV28 and TRBJ1-1; TRBD1 agrees at 7 bases. CDR3 length: 16 amino acids. Germline values: CDR1 MDHEN, CDR2 SYDVKM. V was clipped by 2 bases and J by 2 bases; unmatched bases: 8. CDR3 residues: CASSLVGQRHNTEAFF. The CDR3 DNA follows: TGTGCCAGCAGTTTAGTGGGACAGCGGCATAACACTGAAGCTTTCTTT.

The gene calls are TRBV28 and TRBJ1-4; 9 positions match TRBD1. This CDR3 is 15 amino acids long. V trimming: 6 bases; J trimming: 4 bases; junction bases outside the gene matches: 6. Germline CDR1 MDHEN, CDR2 SYDVKM. DNA of the CDR3: TGTGCCAGCAGCCAACAGGGGGCGAGTAATGAAAAACTGTTTTTT. Residues: CASSQQGASNEKLFF.

This clone has only one observation. The V gene is TRBV14, the J gene TRBJ2-7, with TRBD2 matching 7 bases. Looked up from germline, CDR1 is SGHDN and CDR2 is FVKESK. This CDR3 spans 14 amino acids. J gave up 2 bases and V 0 bases, and 1 base lay outside the gene matches. Here the CDR3 reads CASSQDREAYEQYF. In DNA form, the CDR3 reads TGTGCCAGCAGCCAAGATCGGGAGGCCTACGAGCAGTACTTC.

This clone has a single count. J is TRBJ1-5 and V is TRBV28, with a weak D call TRBD1 (5 bases). Trimming took 5 bases from V and 8 from J, leaving 19 bases between them. The CDR3 consists of 15 residues. Germline CDR1 reads MDHEN; CDR2 reads SYDVKM. In DNA form, the CDR3 reads TGTGCCAGCAGTCCCGACAGTACCTCTAGGGAGCCCCAGCATTTT. This gives the protein CASSPDSTSREPQHF.